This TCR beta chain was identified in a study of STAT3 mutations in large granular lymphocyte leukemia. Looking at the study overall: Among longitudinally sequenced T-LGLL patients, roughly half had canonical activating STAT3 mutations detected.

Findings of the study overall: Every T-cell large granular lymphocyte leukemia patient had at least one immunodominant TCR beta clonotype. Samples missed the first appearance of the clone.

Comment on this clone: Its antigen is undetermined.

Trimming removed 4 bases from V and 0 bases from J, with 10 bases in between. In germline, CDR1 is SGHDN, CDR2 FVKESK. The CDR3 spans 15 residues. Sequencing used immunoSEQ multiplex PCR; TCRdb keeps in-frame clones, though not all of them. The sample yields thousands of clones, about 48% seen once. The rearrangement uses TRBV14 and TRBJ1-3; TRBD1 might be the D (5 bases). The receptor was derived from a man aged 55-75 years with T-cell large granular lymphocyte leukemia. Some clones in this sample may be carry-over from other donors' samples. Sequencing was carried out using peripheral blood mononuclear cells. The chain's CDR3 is CASSRGQISGNTIYF. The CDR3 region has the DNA TGTGCCAGCAGCCGGGGCCAGATCTCTGGAAACACCATATATTTT.